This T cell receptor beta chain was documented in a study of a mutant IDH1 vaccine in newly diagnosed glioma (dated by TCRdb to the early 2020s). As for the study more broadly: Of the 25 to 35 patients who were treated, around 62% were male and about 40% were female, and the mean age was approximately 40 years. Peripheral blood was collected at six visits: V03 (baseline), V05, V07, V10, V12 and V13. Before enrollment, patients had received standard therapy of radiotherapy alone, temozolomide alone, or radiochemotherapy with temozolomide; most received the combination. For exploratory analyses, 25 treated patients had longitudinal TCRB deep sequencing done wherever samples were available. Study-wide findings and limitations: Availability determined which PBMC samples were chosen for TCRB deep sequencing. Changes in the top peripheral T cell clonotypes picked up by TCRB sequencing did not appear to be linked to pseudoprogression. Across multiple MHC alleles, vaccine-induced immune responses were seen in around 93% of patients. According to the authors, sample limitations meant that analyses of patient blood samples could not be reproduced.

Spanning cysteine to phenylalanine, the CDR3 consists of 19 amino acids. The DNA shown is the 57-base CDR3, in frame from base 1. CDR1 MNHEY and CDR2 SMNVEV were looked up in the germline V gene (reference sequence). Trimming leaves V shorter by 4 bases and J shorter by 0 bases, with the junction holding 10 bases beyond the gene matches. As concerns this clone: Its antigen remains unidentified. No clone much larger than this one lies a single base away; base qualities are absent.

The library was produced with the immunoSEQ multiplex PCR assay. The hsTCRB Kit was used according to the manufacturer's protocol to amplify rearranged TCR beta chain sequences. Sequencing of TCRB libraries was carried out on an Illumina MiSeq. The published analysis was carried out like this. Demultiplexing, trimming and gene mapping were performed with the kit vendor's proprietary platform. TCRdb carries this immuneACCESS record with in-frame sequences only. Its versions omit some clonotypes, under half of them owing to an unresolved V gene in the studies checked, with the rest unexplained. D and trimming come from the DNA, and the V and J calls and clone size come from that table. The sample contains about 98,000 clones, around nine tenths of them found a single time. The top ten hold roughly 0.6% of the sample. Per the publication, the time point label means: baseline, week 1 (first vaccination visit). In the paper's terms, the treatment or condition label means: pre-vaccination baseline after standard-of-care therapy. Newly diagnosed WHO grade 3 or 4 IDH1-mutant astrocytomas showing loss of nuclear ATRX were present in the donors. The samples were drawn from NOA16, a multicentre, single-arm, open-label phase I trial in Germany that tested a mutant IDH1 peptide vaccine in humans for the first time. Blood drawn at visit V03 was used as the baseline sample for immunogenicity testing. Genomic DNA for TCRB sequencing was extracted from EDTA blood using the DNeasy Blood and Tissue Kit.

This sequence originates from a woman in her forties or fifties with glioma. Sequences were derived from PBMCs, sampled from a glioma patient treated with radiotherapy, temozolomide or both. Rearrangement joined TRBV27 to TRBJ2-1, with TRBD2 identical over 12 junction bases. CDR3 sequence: CASSSHLLTSGSSYNEQFF. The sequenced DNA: TGTGCCAGCAGTTCCCATCTTTTGACTAGCGGGAGCTCCTACAATGAGCAGTTCTTC.